These 18 T cell receptor beta chains share one sample of origin, sequenced in a study of T cells in women clearing cervical HPV infection. Only in-frame clones appear in the TCRdb table, and some are missing; sequencing was by immunoSEQ multiplex PCR. The table counts fewer than 35,000 clones; roughly 7% lies in the top ten. Sequenced material: blood buffy coat. Every receptor here comes from a woman aged 18 to 75 with a cervical HPV16 infection that either progressed to CIN3+ or cleared (not recorded which).

On this clone itself: The read comes to an end 3 residues before the CDR3 does, leaving the germline J gene to fill in the end. The chain couples TRBV19 to TRBJ2-4, with D perhaps TRBD1 or TRBD2 (5 bases each). The CDR3 contains 14 residues. Germline V gene data show CDR1 as LNHDA and CDR2 as SQIVND (reference sequence). The CDR3 sequence: CASSFQGANYGQYF. CDR3 bases read: TGTGCCAGTAGTTTCCAGGGAGCTAACTATGGT.

The CDR3 here is CASSPRRTADYYGYTF. CDR3 DNA, as far as it was read: TGTGCCAGCTCACCAAGACGGACAGCCGACTACTATGGC. This chain connects TRBV18 to TRBJ1-2; D perhaps matches TRBD1 (6 bases). The read terminates 3 residues before the CDR3 end, so the remaining end is supplied by the germline J gene. The CDR3 sequence is 16 residues long. The V gene lost 2 bases and the J gene lost 3 bases, with 16 bases spanning the gap. The germline CDR1 and CDR2 sequences are KGHSH and LQKENI.

The CDR3 sequence: CASSIRDRINGYTF. The covered CDR3 bases are TGTGCCAGCAGCATCCGGGACAGGATTAATGGC. V usage is TRBV6-2 or TRBV6-3 and J usage is TRBJ1-2, with TRBD1 matching over 8 bases. Read coverage stops 3 residues before the CDR3 terminus; the germline J gene supplies the remainder. V lost 6 bases, J lost 6 bases, and 9 bases stayed unmatched. Germline CDR1 is MNHEY and CDR2 is SVGEGT. CDR3 length: 14 amino acids.

A word on this clone: The sequence runs out 3 residues before the end of the CDR3; the remainder is reconstructed from the germline J gene. The gene calls are TRBV13 and TRBJ1-1; 8 bases map to TRBD1. Germline CDR1 PRHDT, CDR2 FYEKMQ (reference sequence). The CDR3 is made up of 15 amino acids. The V and J ends lost 3 bases and 3 bases, in that order; junction bases with no gene match: 6. CDR3 DNA, as far as it was read: TGTGCCAGCAGCTTTGGACAGGGCGGGGACACTGAA. Its protein product is CASSFGQGGDTE. In full, the CDR3 reads CASSFGQGGDTEAFF.

As concerns this clone: With the read ending 3 residues before the CDR3 end, the germline J gene is used to fill in that end. The genes are TRBV30 and TRBJ1-2, with unresolved D. The germline V gene has CDR1 GTSNPN and CDR2 SVGIG (reference sequence). This CDR3 has 12 amino acids. CDR3 DNA (partial): TGTGCCTGGAGCCCAAACACAGATACC. Amino acid sequence: CAWSPNTDT. The CDR3 as a whole reads CAWSPNTDTYTF.

CDR3 amino acids: CASSPSQGAGGYTF. CDR3 DNA, as far as it was read: TGTGCCAGCAGCCCATCACAGGGGGCTGGGGGC. J is TRBJ1-2 and V is TRBV14; TRBD1 agrees at 9 bases. The sequenced fragment ends 3 residues before the CDR3 boundary, so the rest is inferred from the germline J gene. This CDR3 has 14 residues. The germline V gene encodes CDR1 SGHDN and CDR2 FVKESK.

Points on this clone: The CDR3 is cut off 3 residues early in the read; its end comes from the germline J gene. The rearrangement joins TRBV18 to TRBJ1-2; 7 nucleotides agree with TRBD1. Looked up from germline, CDR1 is KGHSH and CDR2 is LQKENI. The CDR3 has 13 amino acids. CDR3 DNA, as far as it was read: TGTGCCAGCTCACCACCGAGGGGGCTTGAC. This encodes CASSPPRGLD. The whole CDR3 reads CASSPPRGLDYTF.

A word on this clone: The read terminates 3 residues before the CDR3 end, so the remaining end is supplied by the germline J gene. J is TRBJ2-1 and V is TRBV6-2 or TRBV6-3; D ambiguous. The V end lost 10 bases, the J end lost 9 bases, and 10 bases lay between the germline ends. Germline CDR1 is MNHEY and CDR2 is SVGEGT. The CDR3 is 10 amino acids. The DNA read from the CDR3 is TGTGCCACCCGGAAGGGTGAG. This encodes CATRKGE. The CDR3 in full is CATRKGEQFF.

A word on this clone: With the read ending 3 residues before the CDR3 end, the germline J gene is used to fill in that end. The genes are TRBV5-1 and TRBJ1-6; weak D call: TRBD1 (6 bases). Germline loops: CDR1 SGHRS, CDR2 YFSETQ. CDR3 size: 16 residues. V shed 4 bases and J shed 9 bases, with 20 bases lying between them. CDR3 sequence reads: CASSPSHQGISSPLHF. CDR3 DNA (partial): TGCGCCAGCAGCCCCTCCCATCAGGGGATCTCTTCACCC.

Note on this clone: The missing CDR3 end, 3 residues past where the read stops, is filled in from the germline J gene. The rearrangement joins TRBV19 to TRBJ2-4, with 11 nucleotides matching TRBD1. Germline CDR1 reads LNHDA; CDR2 reads SQIVND (reference sequence). CDR3 size: 18 residues. The DNA read from the CDR3 is TGTGCCAGTAGGAGTATAGGGGACAGGGGGACCGCGAGCTATGGT. Translating gives CASRSIGDRGTASYG. The whole CDR3 protein is CASRSIGDRGTASYGQYF.

With respect to this clone: The read terminates 3 residues before the CDR3 end, so the remaining end is supplied by the germline J gene. This sequence joins TRBV20-1 and TRBJ2-2; the match to TRBD1 covers 11 bases. The CDR3 runs 14 residues. Germline V gene lookup returns CDR1 DFQATT and CDR2 SNEGSKA (reference sequence). The CDR3 bases that were read are TGCAGTGCCCTGGACAGGGGGCGCTTTGAAAAG. This gives the protein CSALDRGRFEK. The CDR3 as a whole reads CSALDRGRFEKLFF.

Points on this clone: The read halts 3 residues ahead of the CDR3 end, with the missing end drawn from the germline J gene. This chain links TRBV30 with TRBJ2-3; the match to TRBD1 covers 8 bases. This CDR3 has 12 residues. From germline, CDR1 is GTSNPN and CDR2 SVGIG (reference sequence). CDR3 sequence reads: CAWGTGSETQYF. CDR3 bases read: TGTGCCTGGGGGACAGGTAGTGAGACG.

Details on this clone: The read terminates 3 residues before the CDR3 end, so the remaining end is supplied by the germline J gene. The rearrangement joins TRBV19 to TRBJ1-2; D unclear. The V gene's germline CDR1 is LNHDA and CDR2 SQIVND (reference sequence). CDR3 length: 17 residues. The chain's CDR3 is CASSDQKLADSSYDYTF. The sequenced CDR3 bases are TGTGCCAGTAGTGATCAAAAACTAGCGGATAGCTCCTACGAC.

A note on this clone: The read terminates 3 residues before the CDR3 end, so the remaining end is supplied by the germline J gene. The chain combines TRBV18 with TRBJ2-5; tentative D call: TRBD2 (6 bases). Looked up from germline, CDR1 is KGHSH and CDR2 is LQKENI. Trimming removed 0 bases from V and 1 base from J, with 9 bases in between. The CDR3 has 15 amino acids. The chain's CDR3 is CASSPPGGAQETQYF. The CDR3 DNA, read in part, is TGTGCCAGCTCACCACCAGGCGGGGCCCAAGAGACC.

Regarding this clone: The DNA ends 3 residues before the CDR3 does, and the rest of the CDR3 is filled in from the germline J gene. The genes are TRBV20-1 and TRBJ2-1; D might be TRBD2 (6 bases). Looked up from germline, CDR1 is DFQATT and CDR2 is SNEGSKA (reference sequence). The CDR3 is made up of 16 amino acids. V was pared by 1 base and J by 2 bases, with 15 bases between. The part of the CDR3 DNA that was read is TGCAGTGCTAGAGCCAGTGCGGGAAGTACCTACAATGAG. Protein sequence: CSARASAGSTYNE. The entire CDR3 reads CSARASAGSTYNEQFF.

With regard to this clone: Coverage ceases 3 residues before the CDR3 finishes, and the germline J gene fills in the end. The rearrangement links TRBV7-2 to TRBJ1-4; tentative D call: TRBD1 (6 bases). Germline loops: CDR1 SGHTA, CDR2 FQGNSA. The length of the CDR3 is 15 residues. The V gene lost 5 bases and the J gene lost 6 bases, with 16 bases spanning the gap. This chain's CDR3 is CASSTNPDSYEKLFF. CDR3 bases read: TGTGCCAGCAGCACCAATCCGGACAGTTATGAAAAA.

In regard to this clone: The CDR3 end falls 3 residues outside the read, so it is completed with the germline J gene. The chain joins TRBV20-1 to TRBJ2-5; 9 nucleotides agree with TRBD1. The CDR3 contains 20 residues. Unmatched junction bases numbered 21, after V lost 0 bases and J lost 4 bases. The V gene's germline CDR1 is DFQATT and CDR2 SNEGSKA (reference sequence). The chain's CDR3 is CSARDLETVGDREGVETQYF. The sequenced part of the CDR3 DNA is TGCAGTGCTAGAGATCTTGAAACGGTGGGGGACAGGGAGGGAGTAGAGACC.

In regard to this clone: The read stops 3 residues short of the end of the CDR3; the missing end is completed from the germline J gene. This sequence joins TRBV30 and TRBJ2-7; D may be TRBD1 (5 bases). Germline-derived CDR1 and CDR2 are GTSNPN and SVGIG (reference sequence). The CDR3 is made up of 14 amino acids. V lost 3 bases to trimming and J lost 4 bases, with 16 bases between them. Here the CDR3 reads CAWSAVRGAYEQYF. The CDR3 DNA, read in part, is TGTGCCTGGAGCGCAGTTAGGGGCGCATACGAG.